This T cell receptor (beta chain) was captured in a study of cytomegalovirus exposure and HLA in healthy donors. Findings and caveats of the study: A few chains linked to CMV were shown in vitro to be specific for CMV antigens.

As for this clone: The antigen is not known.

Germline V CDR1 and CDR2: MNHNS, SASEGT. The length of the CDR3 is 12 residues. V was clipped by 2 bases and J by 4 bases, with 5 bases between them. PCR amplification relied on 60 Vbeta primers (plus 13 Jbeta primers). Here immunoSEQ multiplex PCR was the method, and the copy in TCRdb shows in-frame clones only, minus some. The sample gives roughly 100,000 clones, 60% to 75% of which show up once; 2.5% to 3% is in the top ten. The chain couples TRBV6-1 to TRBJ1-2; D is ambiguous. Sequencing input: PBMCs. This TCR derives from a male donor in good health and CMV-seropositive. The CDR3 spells CASSEPSYGYTF. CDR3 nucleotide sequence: TGTGCCAGCAGTGAACCCTCCTATGGCTACACCTTC.